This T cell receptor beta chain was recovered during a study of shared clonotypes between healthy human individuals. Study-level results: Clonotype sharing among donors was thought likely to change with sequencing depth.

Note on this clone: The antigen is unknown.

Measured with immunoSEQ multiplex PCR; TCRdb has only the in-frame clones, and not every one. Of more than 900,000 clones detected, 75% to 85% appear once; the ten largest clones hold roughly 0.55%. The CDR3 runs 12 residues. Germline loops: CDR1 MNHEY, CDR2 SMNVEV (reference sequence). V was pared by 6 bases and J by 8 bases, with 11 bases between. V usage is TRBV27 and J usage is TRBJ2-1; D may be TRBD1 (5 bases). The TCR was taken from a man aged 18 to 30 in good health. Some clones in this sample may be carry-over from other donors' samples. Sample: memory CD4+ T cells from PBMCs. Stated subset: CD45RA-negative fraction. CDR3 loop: CASRERGDEQFF. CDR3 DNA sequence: TGTGCCAGCAGGGAAAGGGGCGATGAGCAGTTCTTC.